This T cell receptor beta chain was sequenced during a study of CD8 T cells in ankylosing spondylitis. Study-level points and caveats: Clones tied to disease were said to be significantly enriched in matched ankylosing spondylitis synovial fluid. Prior literature has documented some motif variants in synovial fluid and blood from reactive arthritis. What seemed typical of ankylosing spondylitis blood was a TCR beta motif built from about 8 highly homologous variants.

This clonotype has more than one count but fewer than ten. Its antigen is not known. The TCR beta libraries were generated through quantitative 5'-RACE incorporating molecular barcodes. From the 5' RACE reads, TCRdb called clonotypes with MiXCR, one entry per CDR3 protein. The data show about 160,000 distinct CDR3 sequences, 9.5% to 10% seen once. This CDR3 is 12 amino acids long. Germline V lookup: CDR1 SGDLS, CDR2 YYNGEE. With 0 bases removed from V and 9 bases from J, the gap between germline ends came to 7 bases. The receptor comes from a female donor with ankylosing spondylitis or in good health (not recorded which). The rearrangement joins TRBV9 to TRBJ2-1, with D perhaps given as TRBD1 or TRBD2 (5 bases each). What was sequenced was blood, either unsorted or a sorted T cell fraction (not recorded which). CDR3: CASSVGGSEQFF. CDR3 in DNA: TGTGCCAGCAGCGTAGGGGGGAGTGAGCAGTTCTTC.